Each of the 32 T cell receptor beta chains below was sequenced from the same sample in a study of memory CD4+ T cells and cytomegalovirus serostatus (dated by TCRdb to between 2018 and 2021). Single viable CD3+CD4+CD8-CD45RO+ cells were sorted as memory CD4+ T cells on a FACSAria II. The library was built by means of the immunoSEQ multiplex PCR assay. TCRdb provides this immuneACCESS table in a form limited to in-frame rearrangements. Some clones are lacking; in checked studies, under half of them reflect an unresolved V gene, and why the rest are absent is not known. The sample profile shows 45,000 to 50,000 clones; roughly 73% of them were found once. The top ten clones comprise 0.78% of the sample. Sequencing was done on a sample of memory CD4+ T cells from blood. The receptors stem from an adult in good health and CMV-seronegative.

The chain has TRBV30 and TRBJ2-5; 11 bases fit TRBD2. The V and J ends lost 0 bases and 0 bases, in that order; junction bases with no gene match: 3. The CDR3 length is 16 residues. Germline loops: CDR1 GTSNPN, CDR2 SVGIG (reference sequence). The CDR3 bases are TGTGCCTGGAGTGTGGGGACTAGCGGCTACCAAGAGACCCAGTACTTC. Encoded protein: CAWSVGTSGYQETQYF.

The rearrangement joins TRBV14 to TRBJ1-3; D may be TRBD1 (6 bases). This CDR3 is built from 13 residues. With 3 bases removed from V and 7 bases from J, the gap between germline ends came to 10 bases. CDR1 is SGHDN and CDR2 is FVKESK in the germline V gene. The CDR3 DNA sequence: TGTGCCAGCAGCCAGGGGACAATCAACACCATATATTTT. Translating gives CASSQGTINTIYF.

This clone was detected once. V and J are TRBV13 and TRBJ2-1, with a weak D call TRBD1 (6 bases). Trimming cost V 5 bases and J 9 bases, with 20 bases left between them. The germline gives CDR1 PRHDT, CDR2 FYEKMQ (reference sequence). The CDR3 totals 15 residues. In nucleotides, the CDR3 is TGTGCCAGCAGCCCCTACGTCGTCGGACAGAGTGAGCAGTTCTTC. Its translation: CASSPYVVGQSEQFF.

The chain combines TRBV10-3 with TRBJ1-1; D is possibly TRBD1 (5 bases). Germline CDR1 reads ENHRY; CDR2 reads SYGVKD. CDR3 size: 12 residues. Trimming removed 0 bases at V and 11 bases at J, with 10 bases between. The DNA of the CDR3 is TGTGCCATCAGTGAGTCGGGGGGAGAGGCTTTCTTT. Translation gives CAISESGGEAFF.

This clone was seen more than once but under ten times. CDR3 sequence reads: CASSPFPRGSTDTQYF. CDR3 nucleotides: TGTGCCAGCAGCCCGTTTCCGCGGGGGAGCACAGATACGCAGTATTTT. This chain links TRBV7-2 with TRBJ2-3, with 7 bases matching TRBD2. Germline loops: CDR1 SGHTA, CDR2 FQGNSA. The V segment lost 5 bases and the J segment 0 bases; nucleotides outside the gene matches: 8. The CDR3 extends over 16 amino acids.

The chain links TRBV19 to TRBJ1-1; TRBD1 agrees at 7 bases. This CDR3 is 17 amino acids long. Germline lookup yields CDR1 LNHDA and CDR2 SQIVND (reference sequence). Losses at the gene ends were 7 bases for V and 0 bases for J; bases not matched to a gene: 14. CDR3 loop: CASTTRDRRPMNTEAFF. The CDR3 DNA is TGTGCCAGTACCACCCGGGACAGACGTCCTATGAACACTGAAGCTTTCTTT.

This clone came up a few times. The V call is TRBV6-7, the J call TRBJ2-7; 7 nucleotides line up with TRBD1. TRBV6-7 is noted as an ORF with a role that remains uncertain. The CDR3 runs to 13 residues. V lost 8 bases and J lost 0; bases outside the gene matches: 4. CDR3 sequence: CASPGGFSYEQYF. In nucleotides, the CDR3 is TGTGCCAGCCCAGGGGGTTTCTCCTACGAGCAGTACTTC.

This clone was seen only once. The chain recombines TRBV23-1 with TRBJ1-2; no firm D call. TRBV23-1 is classed as an ORF, of uncertain function. The CDR3 contains 14 residues. With 0 bases removed from V and 0 bases from J, the gap between germline ends came to 5 bases. The CDR3 sequence is CASSQSPPNYGYTF. CDR3 nucleotides: TGCGCCAGCAGTCAATCCCCCCCTAACTATGGCTACACCTTC.

J is TRBJ1-5 and V is TRBV28; D is ambiguous. CDR1 and CDR2 from the germline V gene are MDHEN and SYDVKM. Trimming took off 2 bases at V and 7 bases at J, with 3 bases between the two ends. The CDR3 length is 11 residues. The CDR3 DNA is TGTGCCAGCAGTTTAAGACAGCCCCAGCATTTT. Translating gives CASSLRQPQHF.

The chain combines TRBV6-5 with TRBJ2-7; unclear D gene. Germline CDR1 reads MNHEY; CDR2 reads SVGAGI. CDR3 length: 15 amino acids. Trimming pared 0 bases from V and 2 bases from J, leaving 11 bases between. The CDR3 DNA sequence: TGTGCCAGCAGTTACTCGATAGTAGCTCCCTACGAGCAGTACTTC. Translating gives CASSYSIVAPYEQYF.

This chain links TRBV10-3 with TRBJ2-1; perhaps TRBD2 as D (6 bases). There are 15 residues in the CDR3. V shed 10 bases and J shed 2 bases, with 18 bases lying between them. Germline loops: CDR1 ENHRY, CDR2 SYGVKD. CDR3 coding DNA: TGTGCCACCCGCCGGGGTAGCGGTACCTACAATGAGCAGTTCTTC. This codes for CATRRGSGTYNEQFF.

The V call is TRBV5-1, the J call TRBJ2-7; 8 bases align to TRBD1. This CDR3 region has 13 residues. Trimming at V came to 4 bases and at J to 5 bases, leaving 5 bases not matched to a gene. CDR1 is SGHRS, CDR2 YFSETQ, per germline. CDR3 loop: CASSISGGHEQYF. CDR3 DNA: TGCGCCAGCAGCATTTCAGGGGGCCACGAGCAGTACTTC.

This clone was observed a few times. J is TRBJ2-3 and V is TRBV5-4, with 15 bases identical to TRBD2. The CDR3 runs 15 residues. The J segment lost 7 bases and the V segment lost 3 bases, leaving 3 bases of the junction unmatched. Germline CDR1 SGHNT, CDR2 YYREEE (reference sequence). CDR3 amino acids: CASSSGLAGGYTQYF. CDR3 sequence (DNA): TGTGCCAGCAGCTCGGGACTAGCGGGAGGATATACGCAGTATTTT.

V usage is TRBV6-1 and J usage is TRBJ2-3; D gene ambiguous. Trimming removed 9 bases at V and 6 bases at J, with 10 bases between. The CDR3 length is 11 residues. From germline, CDR1 is MNHNS and CDR2 SASEGT. In DNA form, the CDR3 reads TGTGCCAGTGGCGATGGGGATACGCAGTATTTT. Protein product: CASGDGDTQYF.

This clone has only a few counts. This chain links TRBV2 with TRBJ1-5; 10 bases are a match to TRBD1. The CDR3 runs 15 residues. Losses at the gene ends were 6 bases for V and 5 bases for J; bases not matched to a gene: 7. CDR1 SNHLY and CDR2 FYNNEI come from the germline V gene. The CDR3 DNA reads as TGTGCCAGCAGGGGATGGACAGGGGGTTATCAGCCCCAGCATTTT. Translated: CASRGWTGGYQPQHF.

This chain joins TRBV11-2 and TRBJ2-7, with D perhaps assigned TRBD1 or TRBD2 (5 bases each). The CDR3 consists of 14 residues. CDR1 SGHAT and CDR2 FQNNGV come from the germline V gene. Trimming cost V 5 bases and J 2 bases, with 13 bases left between them. CDR3 in DNA: TGTGCCAGCAGCACCCCAAGGGGAGCCTACGAGCAGTACTTC. The encoded protein is CASSTPRGAYEQYF.

This chain connects TRBV2 to TRBJ1-1; a weak D match, TRBD1 (5 bases). Trimming took off 4 bases at V and 1 base at J, with 7 bases between the two ends. The length of the CDR3 is 13 residues. From germline, CDR1 is SNHLY and CDR2 FYNNEI. The CDR3 DNA reads as TGTGCCAGCAGTGGGAGGGGGAACACTGAAGCTTTCTTT. Encoded protein: CASSGRGNTEAFF.

The chain employs TRBV6-6 and TRBJ2-7; D uncertain. The length of the CDR3 is 12 residues. Trimming cost V 2 bases and J 3 bases, with 5 bases left between them. From germline, CDR1 is MNHNY and CDR2 SVGAGI (reference sequence). The CDR3 DNA is TGTGCCAGCAGTTACGGCTTCTACGAGCAGTACTTC. Translating it yields CASSYGFYEQYF.

The chain joins TRBV2 to TRBJ2-7, with 9 positions matching TRBD2. Germline CDR1 SNHLY, CDR2 FYNNEI. This CDR3 comprises 15 residues. The ends lost 2 bases at V and 2 bases at J; junction bases unmatched: 4. The CDR3 spells CASSERREGPYEQYF. The CDR3 DNA follows: TGTGCCAGCAGTGAACGGCGGGAGGGCCCCTACGAGCAGTACTTC.

The CDR3 loop reads CASSFPGTEKLFF. In DNA, the CDR3 is TGTGCCAGCAGTTTCCCCGGGACTGAAAAACTGTTTTTT. The V and J genes are TRBV6-5 and TRBJ1-4; a possible D gene is TRBD1 (5 bases). The V gene's germline CDR1 is MNHEY and CDR2 SVGAGI. Trimming left V 4 bases short and J 7 bases short, with 10 bases between. This CDR3 contains 13 residues.

The genes are TRBV5-6 and TRBJ1-1; no definite D call. With 3 bases removed from V and 0 bases from J, the gap between germline ends came to 15 bases. The CDR3 loop spans 16 amino acids. Per germline, CDR1 SGHDT and CDR2 YYEEEE. The CDR3 is CASSSLGGRMNTEAFF. The CDR3 DNA sequence: TGTGCCAGCAGCTCGCTAGGCGGAAGGATGAACACTGAAGCTTTCTTT.

The CDR3, as DNA: TGTGCCAGCAGTGAAGCGGGGCCCTATAAGAATGAGCAGTTCTTC. Protein product: CASSEAGPYKNEQFF. This chain uses TRBV2 with TRBJ2-1, with D perhaps TRBD1 (5 bases). This CDR3 has 15 amino acids. The ends were cut back, 0 bases at V and 7 bases at J, with 13 bases in the middle. Germline CDR1 and CDR2: SNHLY and FYNNEI.

The J gene is TRBJ1-1, the V gene TRBV10-1, with a tentative D call TRBD1 (6 bases). Germline loops: CDR1 WNHNN, CDR2 SYGVQD (reference sequence). V lost 3 bases and J lost 1, with 27 bases in between. CDR3 length: 20 amino acids. The CDR3 loop is CASSDPGGLIECLRNTEAFF. The CDR3 region has the DNA TGCGCCAGCAGTGATCCTGGGGGGCTAATTGAGTGTTTAAGGAACACTGAAGCTTTCTTT.

This sequence joins TRBV5-1 and TRBJ2-2; D is ambiguous. Germline CDR1 SGHRS, CDR2 YFSETQ. The ends were cut back, 1 base at V and 4 bases at J, with 8 bases in the middle. CDR3 length: 14 amino acids. The CDR3 nucleotides read TGCGCCAGCAGCTTGTATCCGGGCACCGGGGAGCTGTTTTTT. Its translation is CASSLYPGTGELFF.

This clone was counted only a few times. This rearrangement joins TRBV6-5 to TRBJ1-1; D is unresolved. The germline gives CDR1 MNHEY, CDR2 SVGAGI. The CDR3 loop spans 15 amino acids. V was shortened by 5 bases and J by 0 bases, with 13 bases between the two germline ends. The CDR3 region is CASSRLAAMNTEAFF. The CDR3 bases are TGTGCCAGCAGTCGCTTAGCGGCGATGAACACTGAAGCTTTCTTT.

In its sample, this clone was seen a few times. CDR3: CASSELTANYGYTF. In DNA, the CDR3 is TGTGCCAGCAGTGAACTAACAGCTAACTATGGCTACACCTTC. This chain uses TRBV6-1 with TRBJ1-2; D uncertain. V lost 2 bases, J lost 0 bases, and 7 bases lay in between. The CDR3 covers 14 residues. CDR1 is MNHNS and CDR2 is SASEGT in the germline V gene.

The chain employs TRBV30 and TRBJ2-2; D call uncertain. The CDR3 totals 15 residues. CDR1 and CDR2 from the germline V gene are GTSNPN and SVGIG (reference sequence). The germline V and J ends were trimmed by 2 bases and 0 bases, with 10 bases remaining between them. The CDR3 is CAWSSPYSNTGELFF. The CDR3 DNA reads as TGTGCCTGGAGTTCCCCGTACTCGAACACCGGGGAGCTGTTTTTT.

There are a few counts of this clone. The V gene is TRBV14, the J gene TRBJ1-3, with TRBD1 identical over 7 bases. V gave up 3 bases and J gave up 6 bases; unmatched junction bases: 11. The germline V gene encodes CDR1 SGHDN and CDR2 FVKESK. This CDR3 contains 16 residues. The CDR3 nucleotides are TGTGCCAGCAGCCATGGGCTGAGGACAGGACAAAACACCATATATTTT. Protein: CASSHGLRTGQNTIYF.

The V gene is TRBV18, the J gene TRBJ1-1, with D uncertain. From germline, CDR1 is KGHSH and CDR2 LQKENI. V lost 4 bases, J lost 4 bases, and 10 bases lay in between. The CDR3 sequence is 13 residues long. The CDR3 protein is CASSHDVTTEAFF. CDR3 coding DNA: TGTGCCAGCTCACACGATGTGACCACTGAAGCTTTCTTT.

The genes are TRBV5-4 and TRBJ1-2, with D possibly being TRBD1 (5 bases). CDR1 is SGHNT, CDR2 YYREEE, per germline (reference sequence). V dropped 4 bases and J dropped 4 bases, with 17 bases sitting between them. The CDR3 is 15 amino acids. CDR3 residues: CASSRPRGETYGYTF. The DNA of the CDR3 is TGTGCCAGCAGCCGCCCCCGGGGGGAGACCTATGGCTACACCTTC.

This rearrangement joins TRBV7-8 to TRBJ2-3, with D perhaps assigned TRBD1 or TRBD2 (5 bases each). The V end was cut by 5 bases, the J end by 2 bases, with 17 bases between. The CDR3 consists of 16 residues. Germline V gene lookup returns CDR1 SGHVS and CDR2 FQNEAQ. The CDR3 is CASSTPLRGITDTQYF. In DNA form, the CDR3 reads TGTGCCAGCAGCACCCCTTTGAGGGGAATCACAGATACGCAGTATTTT.

V usage is TRBV5-6 and J usage is TRBJ2-5; 14 bases fit TRBD2. Per germline, CDR1 SGHDT and CDR2 YYEEEE. The junction had 9 bases not matched to a gene; V was cut back by 1 base and J by 4 bases. The CDR3 is 18 residues long. The CDR3 region is CASSLSRTSGGTAETQYF. CDR3 nucleotides: TGTGCCAGCAGCTTGTCCCGGACTAGCGGGGGGACGGCAGAGACCCAGTACTTC.